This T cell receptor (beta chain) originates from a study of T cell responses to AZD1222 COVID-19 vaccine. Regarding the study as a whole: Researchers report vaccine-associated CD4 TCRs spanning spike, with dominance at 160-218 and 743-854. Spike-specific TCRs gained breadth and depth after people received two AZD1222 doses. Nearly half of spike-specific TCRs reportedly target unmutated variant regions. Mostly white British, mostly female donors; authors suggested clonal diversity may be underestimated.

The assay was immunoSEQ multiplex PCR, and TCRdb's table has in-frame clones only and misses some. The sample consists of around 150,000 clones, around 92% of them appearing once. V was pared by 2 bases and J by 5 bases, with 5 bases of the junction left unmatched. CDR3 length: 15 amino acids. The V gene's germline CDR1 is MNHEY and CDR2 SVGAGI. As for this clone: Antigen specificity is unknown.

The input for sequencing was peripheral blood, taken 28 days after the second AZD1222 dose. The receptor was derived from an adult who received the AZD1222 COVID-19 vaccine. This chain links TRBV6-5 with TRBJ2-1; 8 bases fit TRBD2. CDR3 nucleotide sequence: TGTGCCAGCAGTTACACTAGCGGACTAAACAATGAGCAGTTCTTC. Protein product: CASSYTSGLNNEQFF.